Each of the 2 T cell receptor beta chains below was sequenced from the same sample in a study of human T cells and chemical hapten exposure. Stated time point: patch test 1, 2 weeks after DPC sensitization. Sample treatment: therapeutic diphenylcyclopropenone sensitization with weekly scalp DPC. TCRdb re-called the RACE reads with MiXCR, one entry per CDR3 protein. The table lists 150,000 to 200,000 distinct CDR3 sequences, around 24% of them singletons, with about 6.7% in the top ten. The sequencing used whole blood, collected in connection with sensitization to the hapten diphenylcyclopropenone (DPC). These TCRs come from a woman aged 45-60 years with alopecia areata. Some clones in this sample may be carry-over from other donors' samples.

CDR3 amino acids: CASSWGQTYEQYF. Here the CDR3 DNA reads TGCGCCAGCAGCTGGGGACAGACCTACGAGCAGTACTTC. The chain employs TRBV5-1 and TRBJ2-7; 7 nucleotides align to TRBD1. The CDR3 sequence is 13 residues long. J gave up 2 bases and V 3 bases, and 2 bases lay outside the gene matches. Germline V CDR1 and CDR2: SGHRS, YFSETQ.

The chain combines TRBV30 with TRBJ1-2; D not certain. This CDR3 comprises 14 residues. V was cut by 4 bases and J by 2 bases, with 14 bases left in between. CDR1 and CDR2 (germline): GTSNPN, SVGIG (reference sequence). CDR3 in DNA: TGTGCCTGGAAAGCGGAACAGCTCAACTATGGCTACACCTTC. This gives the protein CAWKAEQLNYGYTF.